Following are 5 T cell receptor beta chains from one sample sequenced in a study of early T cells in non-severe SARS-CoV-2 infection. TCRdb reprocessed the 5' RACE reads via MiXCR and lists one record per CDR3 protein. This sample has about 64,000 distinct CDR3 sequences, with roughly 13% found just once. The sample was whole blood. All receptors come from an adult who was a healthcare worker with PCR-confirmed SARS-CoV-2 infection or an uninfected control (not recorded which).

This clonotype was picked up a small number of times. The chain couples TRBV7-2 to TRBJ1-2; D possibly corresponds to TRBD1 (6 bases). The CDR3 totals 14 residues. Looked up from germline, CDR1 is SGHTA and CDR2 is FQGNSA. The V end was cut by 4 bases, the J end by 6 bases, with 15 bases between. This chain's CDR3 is CASSSRTDIDGYTF. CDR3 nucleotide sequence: TGTGCCAGCAGCTCCCGGACAGACATCGATGGCTACACCTTC.

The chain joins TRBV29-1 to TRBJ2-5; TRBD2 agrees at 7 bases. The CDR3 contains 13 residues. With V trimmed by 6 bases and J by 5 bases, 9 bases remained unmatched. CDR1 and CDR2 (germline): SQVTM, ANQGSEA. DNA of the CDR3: TGCAGCGTAGGTGACAGCGGGGTGGAGACCCAGTACTTC. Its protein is CSVGDSGVETQYF.

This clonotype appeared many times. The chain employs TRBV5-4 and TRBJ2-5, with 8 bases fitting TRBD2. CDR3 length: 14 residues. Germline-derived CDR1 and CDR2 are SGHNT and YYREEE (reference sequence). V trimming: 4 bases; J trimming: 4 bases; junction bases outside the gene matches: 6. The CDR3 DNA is TGTGCCAGCAGCCGGCGGGGGGCTGGAGAGACCCAGTACTTC. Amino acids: CASSRRGAGETQYF.

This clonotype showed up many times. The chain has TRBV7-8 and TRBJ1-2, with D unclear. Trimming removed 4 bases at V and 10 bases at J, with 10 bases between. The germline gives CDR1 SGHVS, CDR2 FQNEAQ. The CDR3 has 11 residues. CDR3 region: CASSSTFFYTF. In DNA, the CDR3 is TGTGCCAGCAGCTCCACCTTTTTCTACACCTTC.

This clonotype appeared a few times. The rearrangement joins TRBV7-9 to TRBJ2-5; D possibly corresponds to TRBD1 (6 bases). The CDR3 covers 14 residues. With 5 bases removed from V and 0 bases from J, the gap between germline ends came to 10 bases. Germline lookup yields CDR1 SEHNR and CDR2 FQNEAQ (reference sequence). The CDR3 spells CASSGRTDQETQYF. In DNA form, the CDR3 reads TGTGCCAGCAGCGGCCGGACAGACCAAGAGACCCAGTACTTC.